This T cell receptor beta chain came from a study of metastatic and nonmetastatic thyroid tumors. Across the whole study: Peripheral blood and tumor or nodule samples from malignant and benign thyroid patients were compared.

Germline V lookup: CDR1 MNHNS, CDR2 SASEGT. CDR3 length equals 17 residues. Turning to this clone: The junction does not match germline at one end; this may be a read error.

Until they underwent thyroid surgery, no patient had received any treatment. TCRdb used MiXCR to call clones anew from the PCR reads. This sample has about 19,000 clones, with 34% found just once. Sequencing used tumor tissue. The rearrangement uses TRBV6-1 and TRBJ2-6, with a weak D call TRBD2 (6 bases). The receptor was derived from a male donor with papillary thyroid cancer or a benign thyroid nodule (not recorded which). Some clones in this sample may be carry-over from other donors' samples. CDR3 sequence reads: CASSSVSRGSVANVLTF. As DNA, the CDR3 is TGTGCCAGCTCTAGCGTGAGTCGAGGATCTGTGGCCAACGTCCTGACTTTC.